This T cell receptor (beta chain) emerged from a study of shared clonotypes between healthy human individuals. Study-wide results and limits: Memory subsets had estimated richness that was generally smaller than that of naive subsets.

The test was conducted at deep level. Sequencing used immunoSEQ multiplex PCR; TCRdb keeps in-frame clones, though not all of them. The repertoire consists of 2 million or so clones, with roughly 94% occurring once and the leading ten covering 0.13%. Germline CDR1 MNHEY, CDR2 SVGAGI. CDR3 length equals 15 residues. The junction had 3 bases not matched to a gene; V was cut back by 2 bases and J by 3 bases. Worth noting for this clone: Antigen specificity is unknown. The sample carries other DNA sequences with the same CDR3.

Recent vaccinations or acute infections were absent in the healthy HIV-negative adult donors. The donor cohort consisted entirely of Caucasian adults residing in Nashville, Tennessee. Sample: naive CD4+ T cells sorted from blood. Subset: CD45RA+ positively selected. The TCR was taken from a man younger than 35 in good health. The V gene is TRBV6-5, the J gene TRBJ2-7; 11 nucleotides match TRBD2. The CDR3 sequence is CASSYSLAGGYEQYF. CDR3 nucleotide sequence: TGTGCCAGCAGTTACAGCCTAGCGGGAGGCTACGAGCAGTACTTC.